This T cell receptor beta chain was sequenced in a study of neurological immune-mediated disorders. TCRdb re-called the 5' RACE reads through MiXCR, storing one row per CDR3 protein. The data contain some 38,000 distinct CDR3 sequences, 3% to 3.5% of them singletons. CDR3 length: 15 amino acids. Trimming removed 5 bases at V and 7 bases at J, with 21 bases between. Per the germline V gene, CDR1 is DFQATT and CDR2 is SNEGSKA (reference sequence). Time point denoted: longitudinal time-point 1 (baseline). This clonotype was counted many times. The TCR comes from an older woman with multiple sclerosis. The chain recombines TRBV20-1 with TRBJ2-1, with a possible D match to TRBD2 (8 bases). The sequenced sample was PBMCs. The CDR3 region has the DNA TGCAGTGCTGGGCCGTGGGACAGCGGGAGTAATGAGCAGTTCTTC. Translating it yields CSAGPWDSGSNEQFF.